The rows below give T cell receptor beta chains drawn from one sample of a study of blood T cell repertoires in COVID-19. TCRdb keeps only in-frame clones here, not all; method: immunoSEQ multiplex PCR. The sample carries about 280,000 clones, roughly 90% recorded once. The sequenced sample consisted of peripheral blood. All receptors derive from a woman aged 45-65 years who had recovered from COVID-19. Each CDR3 is given with its conserved first and last residue. A D gene is named only where the DNA matches it firmly. Part of the rows lack a size; the others show once, few, many or a class for expanded clones.

CASSLFREGRAFF	TGTGCCAGCAGCTTGTTCAGGGAAGGGAGGGCTTTCTTT	TRBJ1-1	TRBV5-6	NA	NA
CASSRTSVAFYGYTF	TGTGCCAGTAGTAGAACTAGCGTGGCATTCTATGGCTACACCTTC	TRBJ1-2	TRBV19	NA	NA
CSARRWEAYNEQFF	TGCAGCGCCCGAAGGTGGGAGGCTTACAATGAGCAGTTCTTC	TRBJ2-1	TRBV29-1	once	NA
CASSPLQRELRDTQYF	TGTGCCAGCAGCCCTCTTCAGCGGGAGCTGAGAGATACGCAGTATTTT	TRBJ2-3	TRBV14	once	TRBD2
CASSKAYTGQGRYYGYTF	TGTGCCAGCAGCAAAGCTTACACGGGACAGGGAAGGTACTATGGCTACACCTTC	TRBJ1-2	TRBV21-1	few	NA
CASSPHSGEKLFF	TGTGCCAGCAGCCCCCACAGTGGGGAAAAACTGTTTTTT	TRBJ1-4	TRBV9	NA	NA
CASSQAGTSGGVETQYF	TGTGCCAGCAGCCAAGCCGGGACTAGCGGGGGCGTGGAGACCCAGTACTTC	TRBJ2-5	TRBV3-1/TRBV3-2	NA	TRBD2
CASSIVWTANTEAFF	TGTGCCAGTAGTATAGTCTGGACAGCAAACACTGAAGCTTTCTTT	TRBJ1-1	TRBV19	once	NA
CASSVVQGAPGELFF	TGTGCCAGCAGCGTAGTTCAGGGGGCGCCCGGGGAGCTGTTTTTT	TRBJ2-2	TRBV9	NA	TRBD1
CAWRRTGQAKNIQYF	TGTGCCTGGCGGAGGACAGGGCAAGCCAAAAACATTCAGTACTTC	TRBJ2-4	TRBV30	NA	TRBD1
CASSLRGPWGGYTF	TGTGCCAGCAGCCTTAGGGGCCCTTGGGGTGGCTACACCTTC	TRBJ1-2	TRBV5-5	few	NA
CAISVGGGIGTEAFF	TGTGCCATCAGTGTTGGCGGGGGGATAGGCACTGAAGCTTTCTTT	TRBJ1-1	TRBV10-3	NA	NA
CAWGLRRGGELFF	TGTGCCTGGGGCCTGAGGAGAGGCGGGGAGCTGTTTTTT	TRBJ2-2	TRBV30	NA	NA
CASSLGTGDGYTF	TGCGCCAGCAGCTTGGGGACAGGGGATGGCTACACCTTC	TRBJ1-2	TRBV5-1	NA	TRBD1
CASSYSSSGREQYF	TGTGCCAGCAGTTACTCGAGTAGCGGGAGGGAGCAGTACTTC	TRBJ2-7	TRBV6-2/TRBV6-3	few	TRBD2